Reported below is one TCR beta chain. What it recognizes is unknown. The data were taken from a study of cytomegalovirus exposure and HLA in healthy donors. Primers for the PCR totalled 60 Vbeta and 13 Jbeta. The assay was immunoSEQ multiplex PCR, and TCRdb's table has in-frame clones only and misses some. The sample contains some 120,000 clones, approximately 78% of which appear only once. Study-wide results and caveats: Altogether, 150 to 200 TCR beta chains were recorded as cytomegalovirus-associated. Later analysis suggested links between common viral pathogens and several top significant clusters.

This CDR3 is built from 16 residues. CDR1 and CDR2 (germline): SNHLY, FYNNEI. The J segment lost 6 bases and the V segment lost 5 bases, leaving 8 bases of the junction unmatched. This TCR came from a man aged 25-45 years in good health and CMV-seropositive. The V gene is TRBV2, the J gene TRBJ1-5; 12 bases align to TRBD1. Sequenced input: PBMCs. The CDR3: CASSTFGTGGGQPQHF. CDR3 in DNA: TGTGCCAGCAGTACCTTCGGGACAGGGGGCGGTCAGCCCCAGCATTTT.